This T cell receptor (beta chain) was identified in a study of blood T cells in healthy people across ages. The CDR3 loop spans 13 amino acids. In germline, CDR1 is SGHRS, CDR2 YFSETQ. On this clonotype itself: One end of the junction does not line up with germline, which may come from a read error.

Donors gave about 9.3 milliliters of peripheral blood apiece. They isolated at least 7 million PBMCs from each sample. PCR was performed a second time for 7 to 11 cycles using a sample-barcoded 5' primer and a J-beta primer mix. TCRdb reprocessed the 5' RACE reads via MiXCR and lists one record per CDR3 protein. The sample lists 780,000 or so distinct CDR3 sequences; roughly 25% were seen once. Separately, the same data were catalogued under a study of T cells of mothers and their children. From that study: The study recruited a few healthy Caucasian mothers and their six children as donors.

The V gene is TRBV5-1, the J gene TRBJ2-1; D is unresolved. The sequenced sample was blood. The sequence derives from a boy between 5 and 17 years old in good health. The CDR3 nucleotides are TGCGCCAACAGCACCCAAGTGCGGCTCGAGCAGTTCTTC. Its translation: CANSTQVRLEQFF.